Listed below are T cell receptor beta chains from one sample, sequenced in a study of blood T cell repertoires in COVID-19. Profiling relied on immunoSEQ multiplex PCR, and the TCRdb table lists in-frame clones only, not all of them. Seen here are some 150,000 clones, approximately 84% observed once, and the top ten hold roughly 2.5%. Input material: peripheral blood. The receptors shown here come from a human donor with acute or convalescent COVID-19. The donor label of this sample is uncertain. Both conserved end residues are part of each CDR3. The D gene is left open where the match is weak. Clone size is stated in some rows and not others, as once, few, many or a class when expanded.

d_gene	len	v_gene	j_gene	abundance	CDR3aa	CDR3nt
NA	14	TRBV6-5	TRBJ1-4	few	CASSRDSEDRVLFF	TGTGCCAGCAGTCGTGACTCCGAAGACAGAGTACTGTTTTTT
NA	15	TRBV5-4	TRBJ1-1	NA	CASLTTPTGNTEAFF	TGTGCCAGCCTTACTACCCCTACCGGCAACACTGAAGCTTTCTTT
NA	12	TRBV10-3	TRBJ1-5	NA	CAIKTEGQPQHF	TGTGCCATCAAGACAGAAGGTCAGCCCCAGCATTTT
TRBD1	14	TRBV29-1	TRBJ2-1	NA	CSVDRGQVGNEQFF	TGCAGCGTTGATCGGGGACAGGTCGGGAATGAGCAGTTCTTC
NA	15	TRBV15	TRBJ1-3	once	CATSSKQGVRNTIYF	TGTGCCACCAGCAGCAAACAGGGAGTCAGAAACACCATATATTTT
NA	14	TRBV4-1	TRBJ2-2	NA	CASSQDRVSGELFF	TGCGCCAGCAGCCAAGACAGGGTTTCCGGGGAGCTGTTTTTT
NA	12	TRBV9	TRBJ2-1	few	CASSAAGGEQFF	TGTGCCAGCAGCGCCGCGGGCGGCGAGCAGTTCTTC
TRBD1	16	TRBV4-3	TRBJ1-6	NA	CASSQWTGLHNSPLHF	TGCGCCAGCAGCCAGTGGACAGGGCTTCATAATTCACCCCTCCACTTT
TRBD2	12	TRBV11-2	TRBJ2-1	NA	CASSPGGNEQFF	TGTGCCAGCAGCCCGGGGGGGAATGAGCAGTTCTTC
TRBD2	19	TRBV15	TRBJ2-1	NA	CATSRGGTSGSSSYNEQFF	TGTGCCACCAGCAGAGGAGGGACTAGCGGAAGTAGCTCCTACAATGAGCAGTTCTTC
TRBD2	15	TRBV7-2	TRBJ2-1	once	CASSFLAGGSLEQFF	TGTGCCAGCAGCTTCCTAGCGGGGGGGTCTTTGGAGCAGTTCTTC
NA	18	TRBV3-1/TRBV3-2	TRBJ2-2	NA	CASSQDSSRGWDTGELFF	TGTGCCAGCAGCCAAGATTCGTCCAGGGGCTGGGACACCGGGGAGCTGTTTTTT
NA	13	TRBV18	TRBJ1-2	NA	CASSPPGGGGYTF	TGTGCCAGCTCACCACCTGGGGGAGGTGGCTACACCTTC
TRBD1	16	TRBV3-1/TRBV3-2	TRBJ2-6	NA	CASSRRTGLGANVLTF	TGTGCCAGCAGCCGGAGGACAGGCCTTGGGGCCAACGTCCTGACTTTC
TRBD1	15	TRBV9	TRBJ1-4	NA	CASSGEQGRFEKLFF	TGTGCCAGCAGCGGGGAACAGGGGAGGTTCGAAAAACTGTTTTTT
NA	13	TRBV6-2/TRBV6-3	TRBJ1-5	few	CASSYGGIQPQHF	TGTGCCAGCAGTTACGGGGGGATTCAGCCCCAGCATTTT
TRBD2	14	TRBV10-3	TRBJ2-3	few	CAIREAGGTDTQYF	TGTGCCATCAGAGAAGCGGGGGGCACAGATACGCAGTATTTT
NA	14	TRBV19	TRBJ1-3	NA	CASIDSKAGNTIYF	TGTGCCAGTATCGACTCAAAGGCTGGAAACACCATATATTTT
NA	15	TRBV7-2	TRBJ2-1	NA	CASSSPGATYNEQFF	TGTGCCAGCAGCTCCCCGGGAGCCACCTACAATGAGCAGTTCTTC
NA	14	TRBV6-2/TRBV6-3	TRBJ2-6	NA	CASSSLSGWNVLTF	TGTGCCAGCAGTTCCCTTTCAGGGTGGAACGTCCTGACTTTC
NA	11	TRBV19	TRBJ1-1	few	CASRQRTEAFF	TGTGCCAGCAGACAGCGCACTGAAGCTTTCTTT
NA	13	TRBV19	TRBJ1-1	NA	CASSMDIWAEAFF	TGTGCCAGTAGTATGGACATTTGGGCTGAAGCTTTCTTT
TRBD1	15	TRBV19	TRBJ1-1	NA	CASSTPGTGGTEAFF	TGTGCCAGTAGTACTCCCGGGACAGGGGGAACTGAAGCTTTCTTT
NA	13	TRBV11-1	TRBJ2-7	NA	CASSLTGVHEQYF	TGTGCCAGCAGCTTAACCGGGGTCCACGAGCAGTACTTC
NA	15	TRBV11-2	TRBJ2-1	NA	CASSSDGTTYNEQFF	TGTGCCAGCAGCTCCGACGGGACAACCTACAATGAGCAGTTCTTC
TRBD1	16	TRBV3-1/TRBV3-2	TRBJ1-2	NA	CASSQDLTGGAKGYTF	TGTGCCAGCAGCCAAGATTTGACAGGGGGCGCGAAGGGCTACACCTTC
TRBD1	15	TRBV11-2	TRBJ2-7	NA	CASSFDRQGANEQYF	TGTGCCAGCAGCTTCGACCGACAGGGGGCCAACGAGCAGTACTTC
NA	13	TRBV12-3/TRBV12-4	TRBJ2-1	NA	CASSGLDATGQFF	TGTGCCAGCAGCGGACTGGATGCAACGGGGCAGTTCTTC
NA	15	TRBV7-2	TRBJ1-3	NA	CASSLRVSTGNTIYF	TGTGCCAGCAGCCTCAGGGTTTCAACTGGAAACACCATATATTTT
TRBD1	13	TRBV5-1	TRBJ1-5	few	CASSIDRDQPQHF	TGCGCCAGCAGCATAGACAGGGACCAGCCCCAGCATTTT
NA	15	TRBV9	TRBJ1-1	NA	CASSPQVGRNTEAFF	TGTGCCAGCAGCCCTCAGGTGGGTCGAAACACTGAAGCTTTCTTT
TRBD2	15	TRBV2	TRBJ2-1	NA	CASRGTSGIHNEQFF	TGTGCCAGCAGGGGGACTAGCGGGATTCACAATGAGCAGTTCTTC
TRBD1	13	TRBV7-9	TRBJ1-2	once	CASSPGTANGYTF	TGTGCCAGCAGCCCCGGGACAGCCAATGGCTACACCTTC
NA	14	TRBV19	TRBJ1-2	NA	CASSISREGFGYTF	TGTGCCAGTAGTATTAGCAGGGAGGGTTTCGGCTACACCTTC
NA	13	TRBV29-1	TRBJ1-6	NA	CSVKSSYNSPLHF	TGCAGCGTTAAGAGCTCCTATAATTCACCCCTCCACTTT
TRBD1	15	TRBV19	TRBJ2-1	NA	CASSLRTGIYNEQFF	TGTGCCAGTAGTTTAAGGACAGGGATCTACAATGAGCAGTTCTTC
NA	15	TRBV2	TRBJ2-2	NA	CASSDITRRTGELFF	TGTGCCAGCAGTGATATAACTAGACGTACCGGGGAGCTGTTTTTT
NA	11	TRBV28	TRBJ1-1	once	CASSFQTEAFF	TGTGCCAGCAGTTTTCAAACTGAAGCTTTCTTT
NA	16	TRBV13	TRBJ2-1	NA	CASSPAGRLTYNEQFF	TGTGCCAGCAGCCCAGCGGGTCGGTTGACCTACAATGAGCAGTTCTTC
TRBD1	16	TRBV18	TRBJ1-2	NA	CASSPGVRGTGEGYTF	TGTGCCAGCTCACCCGGTGTAAGAGGGACAGGGGAAGGCTACACCTTC
NA	15	TRBV19	TRBJ2-5	NA	CASSIGGGMQETQYF	TGTGCCAGTAGTATAGGAGGGGGAATGCAAGAGACCCAGTACTTC
NA	14	TRBV6-5	TRBJ1-1	NA	CASSYGIGHLEAFF	TGTGCCAGCAGTTACGGTATTGGACACCTTGAAGCTTTCTTT
NA	14	TRBV7-2	TRBJ2-1	NA	CASTPGTTLNEQFF	TGTGCCAGCACCCCCGGGACAACGTTAAATGAGCAGTTCTTC
TRBD1	16	TRBV9	TRBJ2-2	NA	CASSVVGQVGTGELFF	TGTGCCAGCAGCGTAGTGGGACAGGTCGGCACCGGGGAGCTGTTTTTT
NA	15	TRBV5-1	TRBJ1-3	few	CASSLARSSGNTIYF	TGCGCCAGCAGCTTGGCAAGGAGCTCTGGAAACACCATATATTTT
TRBD1	14	TRBV7-8	TRBJ2-5	NA	CATFSRDRDETQYF	TGTGCCACCTTCTCTCGGGACAGGGATGAGACCCAGTACTTC
NA	11	TRBV29-1	TRBJ2-1	NA	CSVDRDFGQFF	TGCAGCGTTGACAGGGATTTTGGGCAGTTCTTC
NA	14	TRBV19	TRBJ1-3	few	CASSIDHGGNTIYF	TGTGCCAGTAGTATAGATCACGGGGGAAACACCATATATTTT
TRBD2	13	TRBV7-9	TRBJ2-3	NA	CASTLAGTDTQYF	TGTGCCAGCACCCTAGCGGGCACAGATACGCAGTATTTT
NA	14	TRBV28	TRBJ1-1	NA	CASSFFRGHAEAFF	TGTGCCAGCAGTTTCTTCAGAGGACACGCTGAAGCTTTCTTT